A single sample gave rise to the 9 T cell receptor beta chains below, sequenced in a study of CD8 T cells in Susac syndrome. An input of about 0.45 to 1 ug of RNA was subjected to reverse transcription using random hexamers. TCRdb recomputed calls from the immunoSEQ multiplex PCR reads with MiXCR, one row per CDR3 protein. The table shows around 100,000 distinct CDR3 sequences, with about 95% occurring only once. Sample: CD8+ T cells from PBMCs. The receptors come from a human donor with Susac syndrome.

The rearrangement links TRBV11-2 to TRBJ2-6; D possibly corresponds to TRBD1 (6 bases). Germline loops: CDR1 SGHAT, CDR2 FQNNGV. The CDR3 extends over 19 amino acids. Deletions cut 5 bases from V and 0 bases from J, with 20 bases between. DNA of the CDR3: TGTGCCAGCAGCGTTAGTGGGGATCCGGGACACTCTGGGGCCAACGTCCTGACTTTC. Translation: CASSVSGDPGHSGANVLTF.

CDR3 protein: CASSPGPAYEQYF. Here the CDR3 DNA reads TGTGCCAGCAGCCCCGGACCGGCCTACGAGCAGTACTTC. This sequence joins TRBV13 and TRBJ2-7, with D hard to call. V lost 5 bases and J lost 2, with 10 bases in between. CDR1 PRHDT and CDR2 FYEKMQ come from the germline V gene (reference sequence). This CDR3 is 13 amino acids long.

The CDR3 reads CASSQASGGAHNEQFF. CDR3 DNA sequence: TGCGCCAGCAGCCAAGCCAGCGGGGGGGCCCACAATGAGCAGTTCTTC. The chain carries TRBV4-1 and TRBJ2-1; the match to TRBD2 covers 10 bases. CDR3 length: 16 amino acids. CDR1 and CDR2 (germline): MGHRA, YSYEKL. The junction had 5 bases not matched to a gene; V was cut back by 1 base and J by 5 bases.

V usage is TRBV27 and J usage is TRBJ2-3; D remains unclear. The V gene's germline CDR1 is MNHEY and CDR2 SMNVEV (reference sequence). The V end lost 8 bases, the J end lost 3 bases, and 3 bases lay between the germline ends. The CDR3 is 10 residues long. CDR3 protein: CASGTDTQYF. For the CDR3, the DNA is TGTGCCAGCGGAACAGATACGCAGTATTTT.

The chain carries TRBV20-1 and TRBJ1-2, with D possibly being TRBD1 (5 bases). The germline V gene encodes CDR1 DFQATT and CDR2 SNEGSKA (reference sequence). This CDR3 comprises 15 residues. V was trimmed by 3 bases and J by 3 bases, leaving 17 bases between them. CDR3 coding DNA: TGCAGTGCTAGGGGGAACGAAAGAGGGGACTATGGCTACACCTTC. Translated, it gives CSARGNERGDYGYTF.

DNA of the CDR3: TGTGCCAGCAGCTTATTCCGGGGTTATACCTACGAGCAGTACTTC. Amino acid sequence: CASSLFRGYTYEQYF. The J gene is TRBJ2-7, the V gene TRBV7-2, with D perhaps TRBD2 (5 bases). CDR3 length: 15 residues. Germline V CDR1 and CDR2: SGHTA, FQGNSA. The V gene lost 2 bases and the J gene lost 2 bases, with 13 bases spanning the gap.

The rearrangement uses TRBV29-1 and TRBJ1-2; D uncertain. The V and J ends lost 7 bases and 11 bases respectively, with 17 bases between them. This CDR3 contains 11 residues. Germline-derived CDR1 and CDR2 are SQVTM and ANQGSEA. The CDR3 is CSGDWLGSYTF. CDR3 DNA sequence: TGCAGCGGAGACTGGCTCGGGAGTTACACCTTC.

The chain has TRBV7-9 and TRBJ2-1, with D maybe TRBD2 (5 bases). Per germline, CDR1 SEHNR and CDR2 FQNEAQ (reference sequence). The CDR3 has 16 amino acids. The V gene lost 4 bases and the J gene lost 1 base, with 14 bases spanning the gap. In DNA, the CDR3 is TGTGCCAGCAGCTCCGGGGAGAGGGTATCCTACAATGAGCAGTTCTTC. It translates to CASSSGERVSYNEQFF.

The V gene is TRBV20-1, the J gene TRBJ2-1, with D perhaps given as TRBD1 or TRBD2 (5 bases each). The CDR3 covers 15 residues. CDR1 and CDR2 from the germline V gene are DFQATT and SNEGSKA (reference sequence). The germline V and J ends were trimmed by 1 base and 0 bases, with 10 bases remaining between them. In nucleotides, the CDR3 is TGCAGTGCTAGAGCGCGTGGGACCTCCTACAATGAGCAGTTCTTC. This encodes CSARARGTSYNEQFF.